The 11 T cell receptor beta chains reported below all come from one sample, sequenced in a study of blood T cell repertoires in COVID-19. TCRdb's copy holds only in-frame clones and misses some; the assay was immunoSEQ multiplex PCR. In the table there are about 30,000 clones, approximately 80% of which are singletons. The specimen was peripheral blood. The source is a human donor in a cohort sampled during active COVID-19.

This chain joins TRBV28 and TRBJ1-5; D is ambiguous. Trimming shortened V by 9 bases and J by 2 bases, and 23 bases separated the two germline ends. CDR1 MDHEN and CDR2 SYDVKM come from the germline V gene. This CDR3 has 17 amino acids. The CDR3 nucleotides read TGTGCCAGTTCGGATCCCCGACACCCGGTGGGCAATCAGCCCCAGCATTTT. Protein product: CASSDPRHPVGNQPQHF.

The J gene is TRBJ2-6, the V gene TRBV4-1, with D possibly being TRBD1 (6 bases). This CDR3 contains 16 residues. The V gene lost 3 bases and the J gene lost 0 bases, with 9 bases spanning the gap. The germline gives CDR1 MGHRA, CDR2 YSYEKL. The chain's CDR3 is CASSQTQGSGANVLTF. The CDR3 coding sequence is TGCGCCAGCAGCCAGACACAGGGCTCTGGGGCCAACGTCCTGACTTTC.

This rearrangement joins TRBV19 to TRBJ2-1; 9 bases fit TRBD1. This CDR3 is 16 amino acids long. V gave up 4 bases and J gave up 1 base; unmatched junction bases: 5. CDR1 and CDR2 (germline): LNHDA, SQIVND (reference sequence). CDR3: CASSKGQGFSYNEQFF. The DNA of the CDR3 is TGTGCCAGTAGTAAGGGACAGGGATTTTCCTACAATGAGCAGTTCTTC.

The chain carries TRBV4-2 and TRBJ2-3; 10 bases match TRBD2. CDR1 and CDR2 (germline): LGHNA, YNFKEQ. V lost 4 bases, J lost 5 bases, and 3 bases stayed unmatched. The CDR3 spans 14 residues. The DNA of the CDR3 is TGTGCCAGCAGCCCGGTAGCGGGGGGAGATACGCAGTATTTT. Protein sequence: CASSPVAGGDTQYF.

The chain uses TRBV28 and TRBJ2-3; a weak D match, TRBD2 (5 bases). The CDR3 spans 12 residues. Germline assignment: CDR1 MDHEN and CDR2 SYDVKM. V lost 7 bases and J lost 6, with 11 bases in between. CDR3: CASISGKDTQYF. The CDR3, as DNA: TGTGCCAGCATCTCGGGGAAGGATACGCAGTATTTT.

The chain employs TRBV7-9 and TRBJ2-1; 11 bases match TRBD2. The CDR3 sequence is 18 residues long. V shed 5 bases, J shed 2 bases, and the junction held 11 bases outside the gene matches. Germline lookup yields CDR1 SEHNR and CDR2 FQNEAQ (reference sequence). DNA for the CDR3: TGTGCCAGCAGCCCGACTAGCGGGAACTTACCCCCCTACAATGAGCAGTTCTTC. Translated, it gives CASSPTSGNLPPYNEQFF.

This clone was counted once. The rearrangement joins TRBV3-1 (or the pseudogene TRBV3-2) to TRBJ2-1; tentative D call: TRBD2 (6 bases). Germline V CDR1 and CDR2: LGHDT, YNNKEL (reference sequence). CDR3 length equals 12 residues. Trimming removed 2 bases at V and 12 bases at J, with 11 bases between. The CDR3 here is CASSQPAEGQFF. Written as DNA, the CDR3 is TGTGCCAGCAGCCAACCCGCGGAGGGGCAGTTCTTC.

By sample fraction, this clone is medium-sized. V and J are TRBV27 and TRBJ2-7; 11 positions match TRBD2. From germline, CDR1 is MNHEY and CDR2 SMNVEV (reference sequence). V was pared by 4 bases and J by 5 bases, with 7 bases of the junction left unmatched. CDR3 size: 15 residues. The CDR3 reads CASSSLAGGGNEQYF. The CDR3 DNA reads as TGTGCCAGCAGTTCCCTAGCGGGAGGAGGCAACGAGCAGTACTTC.

By share, this clone counts as large. V gene TRBV6-6 combines with J gene TRBJ1-1; 9 bases are shared with TRBD1. After removal of 5 bases from V and 2 bases from J, the junction contained 3 bases not matched to a gene. Germline V gene data show CDR1 as MNHNY and CDR2 as SVGAGI (reference sequence). The CDR3 totals 14 residues. Written as DNA, the CDR3 is TGTGCCAGCAGTCCGACAGGGGGAAACACTGAAGCTTTCTTT. It yields the protein CASSPTGGNTEAFF.

The chain is built from TRBV18 and TRBJ1-1; 7 bases match TRBD1. In germline, CDR1 is KGHSH, CDR2 LQKENI. The CDR3 is 15 residues long. V trimming: 2 bases; J trimming: 9 bases; junction bases outside the gene matches: 12. The CDR3 nucleotides are TGTGCCAGCTCACCATCGCCCCCCACAGGGGAAAAAGCTTTCTTT. As protein: CASSPSPPTGEKAFF.

This sequence joins TRBV7-2 and TRBJ2-1, with 7 nucleotides matching TRBD1. Germline V CDR1 and CDR2: SGHTA, FQGNSA. V trimming: 3 bases; J trimming: 9 bases; junction bases outside the gene matches: 8. This CDR3 is built from 14 residues. As DNA, the CDR3 is TGTGCCAGCAGCTTCGACAGGGTGGGTAGTGAGCAGTTCTTC. It encodes CASSFDRVGSEQFF.